What follows are 31 T cell receptor beta chains derived from one specimen sequenced in a study of Graves' ophthalmopathy and Graves' hyperthyroidism. Transcripts of RNA were the source for amplifying TCR beta CDR3 regions. Amplification began with first-round RT-PCR using HTBI primers, then second-round multiplex PCR was performed. TCRdb ran MiXCR on the multiplex PCR reads and lists one entry per CDR3 protein. The sample carries more than 1,000,000 distinct CDR3 sequences, 36% recorded once. Sequenced input: peripheral blood or thyroid tissue (not recorded which). The receptors come from an adult man with Graves' hyperthyroidism.

This clonotype showed up just a few times. This chain connects TRBV2 to TRBJ2-2; D is unresolved. Trimming shortened V by 3 bases and J by 1 base, and 15 bases separated the two germline ends. Germline V gene sequence: CDR1 SNHLY, CDR2 FYNNEI. The CDR3 consists of 17 residues. CDR3 amino acids: CASSDDGLEWNTGELFF. In DNA form, the CDR3 reads TGTGCCAGCAGTGATGACGGCCTGGAATGGAACACCGGGGAGCTGTTTTTT. Variable domain in full (rest from reference TRBV2 and TRBJ2-2): EPEVTQTPSHQVTQMGQEVILRCVPISNHLYFYWYRQILGQKVEFLVSFYNNEISEKSEIFDDQFSVERPDGSNFTLKIRSTKLEDSAMYFCASSDDGLEWNTGELFFGEGSRLTVL.

This clonotype was recorded a few times. The chain joins TRBV2 to TRBJ1-2, with TRBD1 as a possible D gene (6 bases). V was clipped by 4 bases and J by 7 bases, with 10 bases between them. Looked up from germline, CDR1 is SNHLY and CDR2 is FYNNEI. The CDR3 has 12 amino acids. The CDR3 DNA reads TGTGCCAGCAGTGCTTCAGGGGCTGGCTACACCTTC. This gives the protein CASSASGAGYTF. Supplemented by reference TRBV2 and TRBJ1-2, the full variable domain reads EPEVTQTPSHQVTQMGQEVILRCVPISNHLYFYWYRQILGQKVEFLVSFYNNEISEKSEIFDDQFSVERPDGSNFTLKIRSTKLEDSAMYFCASSASGAGYTFGSGTRLTVV.

This clonotype has a count of ten or more. The chain has TRBV12-3 or TRBV12-4 and TRBJ1-3; D not certain. Trimming took 3 bases from V and 3 from J, leaving 9 bases between them. This CDR3 region has 14 residues. The CDR3: CASSFQVVGNTIYF. CDR3 sequence (DNA): TGTGCCAGCAGTTTTCAAGTCGTTGGAAACACCATATATTTT.

The CDR3 region has the DNA TGTGCCAGTATGTCACCCACGGCGGATAGCAATCAGCCCCAGCATTTT. It specifies CASMSPTADSNQPQHF. This chain joins TRBV19 and TRBJ1-5; no definite D call. The CDR3 runs to 16 residues. Germline CDR1 and CDR2: LNHDA and SQIVND (reference sequence). The ends were cut back, 7 bases at V and 0 bases at J, with 16 bases in the middle.

The sample holds many counts of this clonotype. This chain uses TRBV7-9 with TRBJ1-1; 7 nucleotides line up with TRBD1. The ends lost 3 bases at V and 6 bases at J; junction bases unmatched: 13. This CDR3 comprises 16 residues. CDR1 and CDR2 from the germline V gene are SEHNR and FQNEAQ (reference sequence). The CDR3 loop is CASSLLGTASFSEAFF. In DNA form, the CDR3 reads TGTGCCAGCAGCTTGCTGGGGACAGCCAGTTTCTCTGAAGCTTTCTTT.

This clonotype was found many times. This chain links TRBV20-1 with TRBJ1-2; possibly TRBD1 for D (5 bases). This CDR3 spans 13 amino acids. Per the germline V gene, CDR1 is DFQATT and CDR2 is SNEGSKA (reference sequence). V gave up 2 bases and J gave up 4 bases, with 11 bases separating them. CDR3 nucleotides: TGCAGTGCTAGACCGACAGCTCTCTATGGCTACACCTTC. Translation gives CSARPTALYGYTF.

This clonotype was counted at least ten times. The genes are TRBV10-3 and TRBJ2-7; D may be TRBD1 (5 bases). From germline, CDR1 is ENHRY and CDR2 SYGVKD. The CDR3 has 13 amino acids. V was shortened by 8 bases and J by 2 bases, with 13 bases between the two germline ends. The CDR3 nucleotides read TGTGCCATCGGAGTACAGGCCGCCTACGAGCAGTACTTC. Translating gives CAIGVQAAYEQYF.

This clonotype was observed many times. The chain couples TRBV12-3 or TRBV12-4 to TRBJ1-6, with 8 bases that match TRBD1. Trimming removed 7 bases from V and 9 bases from J; junction bases left unmatched: 8. The CDR3 contains 14 residues. The CDR3 coding sequence is TGTGCCAGCAACCCAGGGGGCGCGGGTTCACCCCTCCACTTT. It yields the protein CASNPGGAGSPLHF.

In its sample, this clonotype was seen many times. This chain connects TRBV7-2 to TRBJ2-7; no definite D call. V was trimmed by 5 bases and J by 0 bases, leaving 11 bases between them. The germline CDR1 and CDR2 sequences are SGHTA and FQGNSA. The CDR3 is 14 amino acids. CDR3 region: CASSRSSSSYEQYF. DNA for the CDR3: TGTGCCAGCAGCCGAAGCTCGAGCTCCTACGAGCAGTACTTC.

This clonotype was found a few times. The V gene is TRBV27, the J gene TRBJ2-7, with 12 bases that match TRBD2. Germline values: CDR1 MNHEY, CDR2 SMNVEV (reference sequence). J gave up 4 bases and V 5 bases, and 9 bases lay outside the gene matches. This CDR3 contains 16 residues. The CDR3 spells CASSRQTSGSGYEQYF. The CDR3 bases are TGTGCCAGCAGTCGTCAGACTAGCGGGAGTGGTTACGAGCAGTACTTC.

Worth noting for this clonotype: A much bigger clone sits one base away, suggesting this may be a read error. This chain links TRBV20-1 with TRBJ2-7; D is possibly TRBD1 or TRBD2 (5 bases each). Germline lookup yields CDR1 DFQATT and CDR2 SNEGSKA (reference sequence). Trimming stripped 4 bases from V and 0 bases from J, with 10 bases between. The CDR3 is 13 amino acids. The CDR3 sequence: CSATDGTSYEQYF. The CDR3 DNA is TGCAGTGCTACGGACGGGACCTCCTACGAGCAGTACTTC.

This clonotype was found many times. V usage is TRBV7-9 and J usage is TRBJ1-5; D might be TRBD1 (6 bases). Germline V gene sequence: CDR1 SEHNR, CDR2 FQNEAQ (reference sequence). The CDR3 is 14 residues long. The germline V and J ends were trimmed by 5 bases and 6 bases, with 14 bases remaining between them. This CDR3 is CASSNQTGFQPQHF. The CDR3 bases are TGTGCCAGCAGCAATCAAACAGGGTTTCAGCCCCAGCATTTT.

The chain employs TRBV24-1 and TRBJ1-5, with a possible D match to TRBD2 (6 bases). The DNA end is more similar to TRBJ2-3, so the J call may be wrong. This CDR3 has 15 amino acids. CDR1 is KGHDR and CDR2 is SFDVKD in the germline V gene. CDR3 sequence (DNA): TGTGCCACCAGTGAAACGGGAGTTTGGCGAGATACGCAGTATTTT. Translation: CATSETGVWRDTQYF.

The V and J genes are TRBV20-1 and TRBJ1-6; D unresolved. V was cut by 0 bases and J by 6 bases, with 15 bases left in between. The CDR3 contains 16 residues. Germline V gene data show CDR1 as DFQATT and CDR2 as SNEGSKA (reference sequence). CDR3: CSARDSQDPTNSPLHF. DNA for the CDR3: TGCAGTGCTAGAGATTCCCAGGACCCAACTAATTCACCCCTCCACTTT.

Many counts were recorded for this clonotype. The rearrangement links TRBV5-1 to TRBJ2-7; D call uncertain. The CDR3 runs 14 residues. Between the trimmed V and J ends, which lost 1 base and 6 bases, there was a span of 14 bases. Germline V lookup: CDR1 SGHRS, CDR2 YFSETQ. CDR3 loop: CASSLPLGTSEQYF. In DNA, the CDR3 is TGCGCCAGCAGCTTGCCTCTAGGAACCAGCGAGCAGTACTTC.

The gene calls are TRBV7-8 and TRBJ2-2; 9 bases fit TRBD2. The CDR3 loop spans 19 amino acids. Germline V CDR1 and CDR2: SGHVS, FQNEAQ. V gave up 0 bases and J gave up 5 bases; unmatched junction bases: 13. CDR3 sequence (DNA): TGTGCCAGCAGCTTAGCTTGGGCGGGACTAGCCTTGGAGACCGGGGAGCTGTTTTTT. The encoded protein is CASSLAWAGLALETGELFF.

In its sample, this clonotype was seen many times. The chain employs TRBV6-4 and TRBJ1-1, with D maybe TRBD1 (5 bases). The germline gives CDR1 MRHNA, CDR2 SNTAGT. The V end was cut by 5 bases, the J end by 2 bases, with 12 bases between. This CDR3 is built from 14 residues. CDR3 nucleotide sequence: TGTGCCAGCAGTTCATCAGGGAGTAACACTGAAGCTTTCTTT. It specifies CASSSSGSNTEAFF.

This clonotype was seen repeatedly, ten times or more. The gene calls are TRBV19 and TRBJ2-5, with TRBD1 matching over 8 bases. V lost 6 bases, J lost 4 bases, and 7 bases stayed unmatched. The CDR3 spans 14 residues. Germline assignment: CDR1 LNHDA and CDR2 SQIVND (reference sequence). The CDR3 spells CASSRTGIGETQYF. The CDR3 bases are TGTGCCAGTAGCCGGACAGGGATTGGAGAGACCCAGTACTTC.

The genes are TRBV28 and TRBJ1-4; D uncertain. The CDR3 runs 16 residues. Germline V gives CDR1 MDHEN, CDR2 SYDVKM. V was pared by 2 bases and J by 7 bases, with 17 bases between. The CDR3 region is CASSLHSGSIAEKLFF. In nucleotides, the CDR3 is TGTGCCAGCAGTTTACATTCTGGGTCTATCGCTGAAAAACTGTTTTTT.

This clonotype was seen at least ten times. The chain joins TRBV7-8 to TRBJ1-6; no clear D. Per the germline V gene, CDR1 is SGHVS and CDR2 is FQNEAQ. V dropped 1 base and J dropped 7 bases, with 17 bases sitting between them. The CDR3 consists of 17 residues. The CDR3: CASSLGAYRTVNSPLHF. The CDR3 coding sequence is TGTGCCAGCAGCTTAGGGGCATACCGCACCGTCAATTCACCCCTCCACTTT. Based on the CDR3 plus reference TRBV7-8 and TRBJ1-6, the full variable domain is GAGVSQSPRYKVAKRGQDVALRCDPISGHVSLFWYQQALGQGPEFLTYFQNEAQLDKSGLPSDRFFAERPEGSVSTLKIQRTQQEDSAVYLCASSLGAYRTVNSPLHFGNGTRLTVT.

This clonotype was counted at least ten times. The chain joins TRBV5-8 to TRBJ1-2; a weak D match, TRBD1 (5 bases). Germline lookup yields CDR1 SGHTS and CDR2 YDEGEE. The V end lost 0 bases, the J end lost 4 bases, and 16 bases lay between the germline ends. The CDR3 has 16 amino acids. DNA for the CDR3: TGTGCCAGCAGCTTGGAACCAGGGCCCCCCGGCTATGGCTACACCTTC. Protein product: CASSLEPGPPGYGYTF.

This clonotype was seen ten or more times. The DNA of the CDR3 is TGTGCCACCCGGACAGCGGTCAATCAGCCCCAGCATTTT. Translated: CATRTAVNQPQHF. The chain employs TRBV15 and TRBJ1-5; possible D gene TRBD1, 6 bases. The CDR3 runs 13 residues. The germline V gene encodes CDR1 LNHNV and CDR2 YYDKDF (reference sequence). V was pared by 8 bases and J by 3 bases, with 11 bases between.

This clonotype was observed many times. DNA for the CDR3: TGTGCCAGCAGCCCACGATACAGGGATGAAGCTTTCTTT. It yields the protein CASSPRYRDEAFF. J is TRBJ1-1 and V is TRBV7-8; D is possibly TRBD1 (6 bases). Germline-derived CDR1 and CDR2 are SGHVS and FQNEAQ. Trimming cost V 5 bases and J 7 bases, with 14 bases left between them. The CDR3 runs to 13 residues.

This clonotype was observed many times. A junction end diverges from the germline sequence, so it may reflect a read error. This sequence joins TRBV5-1 and TRBJ1-6, with 10 bases lining up with TRBD1. Germline CDR1 SGHRS, CDR2 YFSETQ. The CDR3 has 14 amino acids. The CDR3 here is CASSRDRGNSPLHF. DNA of the CDR3: TGTGCCAGCAGCCGGGACAGGGGTAATTCACCCCTCCACTTT.

A remark on this clonotype: Just one base apart from a much larger clone, this may be a read error. The V gene is TRBV5-1, the J gene TRBJ1-1, with 9 bases identical to TRBD1. The CDR3 runs 14 residues. Germline V gene lookup returns CDR1 SGHRS and CDR2 YFSETQ. The DNA for the CDR3 is TGCGTCAGCAGCGCGTACAGGGGGCACACTGAAGCTTTCTTT. It encodes CVSSAYRGHTEAFF.

This clonotype occurred many times. J is TRBJ1-2 and V is TRBV5-1, with a weak D call TRBD1 (5 bases). The CDR3 has 13 residues. Trimming stripped 4 bases from V and 3 bases from J, with 10 bases between. Germline V gives CDR1 SGHRS, CDR2 YFSETQ. The CDR3 reads CASSPAGDYGYTF. The CDR3 DNA reads as TGCGCCAGCAGCCCGGCGGGGGACTATGGCTACACCTTC. Full variable domain (outside the CDR3, taken from reference TRBV5-1 and TRBJ1-2): KAGVTQTPRYLIKTRGQQVTLSCSPISGHRSVSWYQQTPGQGLQFLFEYFSETQRNKGNFPGRFSGRQFSNSRSEMNVSTLELGDSALYLCASSPAGDYGYTFGSGTRLTVV.

This clonotype was counted once. Germline is not matched at one junction end, which may reflect a read error. The chain links TRBV7-2 to TRBJ2-5; D is perhaps TRBD1 or TRBD2 (6 bases each). The CDR3 extends over 13 amino acids. Germline V gene sequence: CDR1 SGHTA, CDR2 FQGNSA. CDR3 sequence: CASSPRGQETQNF. The CDR3 coding sequence is TGTGCCAGCAGCCCCCGGGGGCAAGAGACCCAGAACTTC.

The chain carries TRBV29-1 and TRBJ2-7, with D unresolved. Germline-derived CDR1 and CDR2 are SQVTM and ANQGSEA. V lost 7 bases and J 6 bases, leaving 22 bases between the germline ends. The CDR3 loop spans 14 amino acids. In nucleotides, the CDR3 is TGCAGCGCTACTACAAGGGCCACCCTGTCCGAGCAGTACTTC. Translation gives CSATTRATLSEQYF.

This clonotype was counted a few times. A much larger clone lies a single base off, so this may be a read error. This chain connects TRBV19 to TRBJ1-2; D gene unclear. Trimming stripped 3 bases from V and 7 bases from J, with 6 bases between. CDR3 length: 11 residues. Germline loops: CDR1 LNHDA, CDR2 SQIVND (reference sequence). The CDR3 nucleotides read TGTGCCAGTAGTATGGGAGCTGGCTACACCTTC. Translating gives CASSMGAGYTF.

The V gene is TRBV6-2 or TRBV6-3, the J gene TRBJ1-6, with D unclear. Germline V gene sequence: CDR1 MNHEY, CDR2 SVGEGT. CDR3 length: 13 residues. Trimming removed 7 bases at V and 10 bases at J, with 14 bases between. CDR3 bases: TGTGCCAGCACACAGCGGGCGTTCTCACCCCTCCACTTT. Encoded protein: CASTQRAFSPLHF.

In its sample, this clonotype was seen a few times. The chain uses TRBV7-8 and TRBJ2-2; 8 bases match TRBD2. Germline CDR1 and CDR2: SGHVS and FQNEAQ. The trim removed 2 bases at V and 5 bases at J, leaving 13 bases unmatched. The CDR3 extends over 18 amino acids. CDR3 sequence (DNA): TGTGCCAGCAGCTTAATGCATCGCCGGGAGGGCCTTACCGGGGAGCTGTTTTTT. This sequence encodes CASSLMHRREGLTGELFF.